This TCR beta chain was sequenced in a study of Ad26.COV2.S vaccination and SARS-CoV-2 variants. Study summary: By the intramuscular route, Ad26.COV2.S was given once, or twice 56 days apart. Findings and caveats of the study: Placebo recipients trailed vaccine recipients in spike-specific TCR breadth.

Treatment described: roughly 20 received Ad26.COV2.S at low or high dose, single or two shots; roughly five received placebo; per-sample allocation not given. Sampling was performed 63 days after the first vaccine or placebo injection. A word on this clone: Antigen unknown.

The data were produced by immunoSEQ multiplex PCR, yet TCRdb's version contains in-frame clones alone and is incomplete. The table shows hundreds of thousands of clones, with roughly 90% occurring only once. From germline, CDR1 is MNHEY and CDR2 SVGAGI. V dropped 8 bases and J dropped 4 bases, with 18 bases sitting between them. The CDR3 is made up of 14 amino acids. The starting material was peripheral blood, obtained in a trial of Ad26.COV2.S vaccine versus placebo. The chain couples TRBV6-5 to TRBJ2-7, with a tentative D call TRBD1 (5 bases). The clonotype was recovered from a person between 18 and 65 years old who received the Ad26.COV2.S COVID-19 vaccine or a placebo. Here the CDR3 reads CASRETGAFYEQYF. CDR3 coding DNA: TGTGCCAGCCGCGAGACTGGGGCCTTTTACGAGCAGTACTTC.